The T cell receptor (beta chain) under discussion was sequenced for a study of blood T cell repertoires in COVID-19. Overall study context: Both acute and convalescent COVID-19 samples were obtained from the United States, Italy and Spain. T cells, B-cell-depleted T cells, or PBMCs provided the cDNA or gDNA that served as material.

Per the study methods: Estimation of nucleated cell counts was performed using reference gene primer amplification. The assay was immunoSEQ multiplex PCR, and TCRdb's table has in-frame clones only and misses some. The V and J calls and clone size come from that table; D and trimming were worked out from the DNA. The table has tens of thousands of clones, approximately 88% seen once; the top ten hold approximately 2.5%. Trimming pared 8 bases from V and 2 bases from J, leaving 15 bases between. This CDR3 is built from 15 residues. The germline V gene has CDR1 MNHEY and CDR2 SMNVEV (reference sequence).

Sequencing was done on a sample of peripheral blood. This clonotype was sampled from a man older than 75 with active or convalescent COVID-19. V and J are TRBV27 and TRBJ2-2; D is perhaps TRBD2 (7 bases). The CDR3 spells CASPPGGRNTGELFF. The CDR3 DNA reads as TGTGCCAGCCCCCCCGGGGGGCGCAACACCGGGGAGCTGTTTTTT.